The clone carrying this T cell receptor beta chain was seen more than once but under ten times. What it binds is not known. The treatment here: roughly 10-day PBMC culture with coronavirus spike peptide pools or control peptides (ViraFEST assay). Before and after vaccination, nucleocapsid antibodies were negative, indicating that healthy vaccine recipients had no prior SARS-CoV-2 infection. The data belong to a study of vaccination and CD4 T cells after COVID-19. About the research overall: Cultures that served as controls received a CEFX pool, an HIV-1 Nef pool, or no peptide.

Cultured CD4+ T cell DNA underwent sequencing with the Oncomine TCR Beta short-read assay. MiXCR, run by TCRdb on the PCR reads, gives a single entry per CDR3 protein. This sample has over 20,000 distinct CDR3 sequences, with roughly 44% found just once. Regarding the study as a whole: Looking at convalescent patients, 304 of their 307 vaccine-specific clones were spike mono-reactive.

The TCR comes from a human donor who received a COVID-19 vaccine. The source was CD4+ T cells from blood, cultured in vitro, collected before SARS-CoV-2 vaccination.

The CDR3 nucleotides read TGTGCCTGGAGTGTCGAGACAGACAGCTATGGCTACACCTTC. The encoded protein is CAWSVETDSYGYTF. The chain uses TRBV30 and TRBJ1-2; D is possibly TRBD1 (5 bases). CDR3 size: 14 residues. With 0 bases removed from V and 4 bases from J, the gap between germline ends came to 12 bases. The germline V gene has CDR1 GTSNPN and CDR2 SVGIG (reference sequence).